The TCR beta chain under discussion was sequenced for a study of blood T cell repertoires in COVID-19. On the study more broadly: Samples representing acute and convalescent COVID-19 were sourced from the United States, Italy and Spain. PBMCs, B-cell-depleted T cells, or T cells provided the cDNA or gDNA that made up the material.

With 6 bases removed from V and 4 bases from J, the gap between germline ends came to 10 bases. Germline V gives CDR1 SGHNT, CDR2 YYREEE (reference sequence). The CDR3 consists of 12 residues. Original processing notes: Quantification of nucleated cells was approximated via reference gene primer amplification. Here immunoSEQ multiplex PCR was the method, and the copy in TCRdb shows in-frame clones only, minus some. V and J calls plus clone size are reproduced from that table; the DNA served to infer D and trimming. Of some 120,000 clones listed, around 77% are singletons. Sequenced sample: peripheral blood. V usage is TRBV5-4 and J usage is TRBJ1-2, with D possibly TRBD1 on 6 matching bases. The clonotype was recovered from a human donor in a cohort sampled during active COVID-19. The CDR3: CASTLGAYGYTF. The DNA of the CDR3 is TGTGCCAGCACTCTGGGGGCCTATGGCTACACCTTC.